Listed below are T cell receptor beta chains from one sample, sequenced in a study of CD8 T cells in ankylosing spondylitis. TCRdb processed the 5' RACE reads anew with MiXCR; each CDR3 protein has one entry. Here the sample spans around 540,000 distinct CDR3 sequences, roughly 13% being singletons. The material sequenced was blood, either unsorted or a sorted T cell fraction (not recorded which). These receptor sequences come from a male donor with ankylosing spondylitis. The CDR3 runs from the conserved cysteine through the conserved F or W. Each record gives: D gene, J gene, clone size, V gene, CDR3 protein, CDR3 DNA. A D gene is named only where the DNA matches it firmly. Clone size is not always given. Where it is, it says once, few, many or a class for expanded clones.

d_gene: .; j_gene: TRBJ2-7; abundance: .; v_gene: TRBV20-1; CDR3aa: CSANDGTYEQYF; CDR3nt: TGCAGTGCTAATGACGGAACCTACGAGCAGTACTTC
d_gene: .; j_gene: TRBJ2-2; abundance: .; v_gene: TRBV5-1; CDR3aa: CASSQYANTGELFF; CDR3nt: TGCGCCAGTAGCCAGTACGCGAACACCGGGGAGCTGTTTTTT
d_gene: .; j_gene: TRBJ1-2; abundance: .; v_gene: TRBV29-1; CDR3aa: CSVEFRDNYGYTF; CDR3nt: TGCAGCGTCGAATTTCGGGATAACTATGGCTACACCTTC
d_gene: TRBD2; j_gene: TRBJ2-1; abundance: few; v_gene: TRBV5-1; CDR3aa: CASSLAPSGSVYNEQFF; CDR3nt: TGCGCCAGCAGCTTGGCCCCTAGCGGGAGTGTGTACAATGAGCAGTTCTTC
d_gene: TRBD1; j_gene: TRBJ1-4; abundance: .; v_gene: TRBV12-5; CDR3aa: CASGLALGRGQDEKLFF; CDR3nt: TGTGCTAGTGGTTTGGCCTTGGGTAGGGGGCAGGATGAAAAACTGTTTTTT
d_gene: TRBD2; j_gene: TRBJ2-3; abundance: many; v_gene: TRBV18; CDR3aa: CASSPGSGLASTDTQYF; CDR3nt: TGTGCCAGCTCACCAGGTTCAGGACTAGCGAGCACAGATACGCAGTATTTT
d_gene: TRBD1; j_gene: TRBJ2-2; abundance: few; v_gene: TRBV29-1; CDR3aa: CSVGTGWTGELFF; CDR3nt: TGCAGCGTTGGGACAGGGTGGACCGGGGAGCTGTTTTTT
d_gene: .; j_gene: TRBJ2-2; abundance: few; v_gene: TRBV2; CDR3aa: CASSEGGRGVGELFF; CDR3nt: TGTGCCAGCAGTGAAGGAGGGAGGGGGGTCGGGGAGCTGTTTTTT
d_gene: .; j_gene: TRBJ2-3; abundance: .; v_gene: TRBV20-1; CDR3aa: CSARVGGSPDTQYF; CDR3nt: TGCAGTGCTAGAGTTGGCGGGTCCCCAGATACGCAGTATTTT
d_gene: .; j_gene: TRBJ2-7; abundance: .; v_gene: TRBV3-1; CDR3aa: CASSQGGPGEPGAPPYEQYF; CDR3nt: TGTGCCAGCAGCCAAGGCGGTCCAGGAGAACCCGGGGCGCCCCCCTACGAGCAGTACTTC
d_gene: .; j_gene: TRBJ1-5; abundance: few; v_gene: TRBV6-1; CDR3aa: CASSRLSTAQHF; CDR3nt: TGTGCCAGCAGCCGGCTGTCCACGGCCCAGCATTTT
d_gene: TRBD1; j_gene: TRBJ1-6; abundance: .; v_gene: TRBV27; CDR3aa: CASSFSAGGNSPLHF; CDR3nt: TGTGCCAGCAGTTTTTCCGCAGGGGGAAATTCACCCCTCCACTTT
d_gene: TRBD1; j_gene: TRBJ2-1; abundance: few; v_gene: TRBV27; CDR3aa: CASSSYAIRDRGRRAPYLEQFF; CDR3nt: TGTGCCAGCAGTTCTTACGCCATCCGCGACAGGGGGCGTCGGGCCCCTTATCTTGAGCAGTTCTTC
d_gene: .; j_gene: TRBJ2-1; abundance: .; v_gene: TRBV15; CDR3aa: CATSRLDSSYNEQFF; CDR3nt: TGTGCCACCAGCAGGTTAGACAGCTCCTACAATGAGCAGTTCTTC
d_gene: .; j_gene: TRBJ2-1; abundance: few; v_gene: TRBV3-1; CDR3aa: CASSQVRTNYNEQFF; CDR3nt: TGTGCCAGCAGCCAAGTAAGGACTAACTACAATGAGCAGTTCTTC
d_gene: TRBD2; j_gene: TRBJ2-5; abundance: few; v_gene: TRBV20-1; CDR3aa: CSARLGAGGRGETQYF; CDR3nt: TGCAGTGCTAGGTTGGGAGCGGGAGGGCGAGGAGAGACCCAGTACTTC
d_gene: .; j_gene: TRBJ2-5; abundance: few; v_gene: TRBV3-1; CDR3aa: CASSHAGTQYF; CDR3nt: TGTGCCAGCAGCCATGCGGGGACCCAGTACTTC
d_gene: .; j_gene: TRBJ2-5; abundance: .; v_gene: TRBV7-8; CDR3aa: CASSSARSQETQYF; CDR3nt: TGTGCCAGCAGCTCGGCGCGGTCCCAAGAGACCCAGTACTTC
d_gene: TRBD2; j_gene: TRBJ2-2; abundance: many; v_gene: TRBV12-3/TRBV12-4; CDR3aa: CASSFGLAGGGELFF; CDR3nt: TGTGCCAGCAGTTTCGGACTAGCCGGAGGCGGGGAGCTGTTTTTT
d_gene: .; j_gene: TRBJ2-2; abundance: many; v_gene: TRBV7-2; CDR3aa: CASSFKTKDTGELFF; CDR3nt: TGTGCCAGCAGCTTTAAGACGAAGGACACCGGGGAGCTGTTTTTT
d_gene: .; j_gene: TRBJ1-1; abundance: .; v_gene: TRBV20-1; CDR3aa: CSAPKGGRALNTEAFF; CDR3nt: TGCAGTGCCCCGAAGGGTGGTCGGGCGCTGAACACTGAAGCTTTCTTT
d_gene: .; j_gene: TRBJ1-2; abundance: many; v_gene: TRBV12-3/TRBV12-4; CDR3aa: CASSLNPYGYTF; CDR3nt: TGTGCCAGCAGTTTAAACCCCTATGGCTACACCTTC
d_gene: TRBD1; j_gene: TRBJ2-3; abundance: few; v_gene: TRBV7-9; CDR3aa: CASSWTGGTDTQYF; CDR3nt: TGTGCCAGCAGCTGGACAGGGGGCACAGATACGCAGTATTTT
d_gene: .; j_gene: TRBJ1-1; abundance: few; v_gene: TRBV7-8; CDR3aa: CASSLTVEAFF; CDR3nt: TGTGCCAGCAGCTTGACAGTTGAAGCTTTCTTT
d_gene: .; j_gene: TRBJ1-2; abundance: many; v_gene: TRBV12-3/TRBV12-4; CDR3aa: CASSENRKTNYGYTF; CDR3nt: TGTGCCAGCAGTGAAAACAGGAAGACTAACTATGGCTACACCTTC
d_gene: .; j_gene: TRBJ1-2; abundance: .; v_gene: TRBV7-6; CDR3aa: CASSPTRTHGYTF; CDR3nt: TGTGCCAGCAGCCCCACCAGGACCCATGGCTACACCTTC
d_gene: .; j_gene: TRBJ2-5; abundance: few; v_gene: TRBV29-1; CDR3aa: CSASQGSGAQETQYF; CDR3nt: TGCAGCGCCTCTCAGGGTAGCGGAGCTCAAGAGACCCAGTACTTC
d_gene: .; j_gene: TRBJ2-1; abundance: many; v_gene: TRBV6-1; CDR3aa: CASSRGGLTYNEQFF; CDR3nt: TGTGCCAGCAGTCGCGGGGGCTTAACATACAATGAGCAGTTCTTC